This is a list of T cell receptor beta chains from one sample in a study of a mutant IDH1 vaccine in newly diagnosed glioma. Profiled with immunoSEQ multiplex PCR; TCRdb holds only in-frame clones, not every one. Of 40,000 to 45,000 clones listed, 81% are singletons. These receptors have no known antigen. The source material was PBMCs, sampled from a glioma patient whose treatment included an IDH1 peptide vaccine. The receptors here all came from a woman aged 40 to 50 with glioma. Some clones in this sample may be carry-over from other donors' samples. The CDR3 runs from the conserved cysteine through the conserved F or W. Fields, in order: D gene, J gene, clone size, CDR3 length, V gene, CDR3 protein, CDR3 DNA. The D gene is left open where the match is weak. Not every row has a clone size; where given, it reads once, few, many or a size class.

d_call: NA
j_call: TRBJ2-7
clone_size: NA
cdr3_length: 13
v_call: TRBV2
cdr3_aa: CASSERLTYEQYF
cdr3_nt: TGTGCCAGCAGTGAGAGGTTAACTTACGAGCAGTACTTC

d_call: TRBD1
j_call: TRBJ1-5
clone_size: few
cdr3_length: 15
v_call: TRBV7-2
cdr3_aa: CASSREGQGDQPQHF
cdr3_nt: TGTGCCAGCAGTCGGGAGGGACAGGGTGATCAGCCCCAGCATTTT

d_call: NA
j_call: TRBJ2-2
clone_size: NA
cdr3_length: 14
v_call: TRBV4-2
cdr3_aa: CASSQDFIAGELFF
cdr3_nt: TGTGCCAGCAGCCAAGATTTTATAGCCGGGGAGCTGTTTTTT

d_call: TRBD1
j_call: TRBJ1-4
clone_size: NA
cdr3_length: 16
v_call: TRBV4-3
cdr3_aa: CASSPQGASPSEKLFF
cdr3_nt: TGCGCCAGCAGCCCCCAGGGGGCAAGTCCAAGCGAAAAACTGTTTTTT

d_call: TRBD1
j_call: TRBJ1-5
clone_size: NA
cdr3_length: 14
v_call: TRBV5-6
cdr3_aa: CASSPGTGLQPQHF
cdr3_nt: TGTGCCAGCAGCCCCGGGACAGGGCTCCAGCCCCAGCATTTT

d_call: NA
j_call: TRBJ1-2
clone_size: NA
cdr3_length: 14
v_call: TRBV7-9
cdr3_aa: CASSLASGRGGYTF
cdr3_nt: TGTGCCAGCAGCTTAGCCTCGGGGCGAGGCGGCTACACCTTC

d_call: TRBD2
j_call: TRBJ2-2
clone_size: NA
cdr3_length: 13
v_call: TRBV6-4
cdr3_aa: CASSASGTGELFF
cdr3_nt: TGTGCCAGCAGTGCTAGCGGCACCGGGGAGCTGTTTTTT

d_call: NA
j_call: TRBJ1-2
clone_size: NA
cdr3_length: 16
v_call: TRBV27
cdr3_aa: CASSHQPTGSNYGYTF
cdr3_nt: TGTGCCAGCAGTCACCAACCGACGGGATCTAACTATGGCTACACCTTC

d_call: NA
j_call: TRBJ2-5
clone_size: few
cdr3_length: 15
v_call: TRBV9
cdr3_aa: CASSYSGSGRETQYF
cdr3_nt: TGTGCCAGCAGCTATAGCGGCTCAGGGCGAGAGACCCAGTACTTC

d_call: NA
j_call: TRBJ1-2
clone_size: NA
cdr3_length: 15
v_call: TRBV4-3
cdr3_aa: CASSPARAGPYGYTF
cdr3_nt: TGCGCCAGCAGCCCCGCTCGAGCAGGGCCCTATGGCTACACCTTC

d_call: NA
j_call: TRBJ1-1
clone_size: NA
cdr3_length: 14
v_call: TRBV6-1
cdr3_aa: CASSQVGRYTEAFF
cdr3_nt: TGTGCCAGCAGCCAAGTTGGACGGTACACTGAAGCTTTCTTT

d_call: TRBD1
j_call: TRBJ2-6
clone_size: NA
cdr3_length: 18
v_call: TRBV4-3
cdr3_aa: CASSQARDSGAGANVLTF
cdr3_nt: TGCGCCAGCAGCCAAGCACGGGACAGCGGAGCTGGGGCCAACGTCCTGACTTTC

d_call: NA
j_call: TRBJ1-5
clone_size: few
cdr3_length: 13
v_call: TRBV19
cdr3_aa: CASSIQGRQPQHF
cdr3_nt: TGTGCCAGTAGTATACAGGGTCGGCAGCCCCAGCATTTT

d_call: NA
j_call: TRBJ1-1
clone_size: NA
cdr3_length: 13
v_call: TRBV27
cdr3_aa: CASSLKGYTEAFF
cdr3_nt: TGTGCCAGCAGTTTAAAAGGGTACACTGAAGCTTTCTTT

d_call: NA
j_call: TRBJ2-7
clone_size: NA
cdr3_length: 15
v_call: TRBV28
cdr3_aa: CASSLSPGVSHEQYF
cdr3_nt: TGTGCCAGCAGTTTATCACCGGGAGTTTCGCACGAGCAGTACTTC